These 3 T cell receptor beta chains were sequenced from one sample in a study of spatial heterogeneity in lung cancer. TCRdb reprocessed the 5' RACE reads with MiXCR, giving one entry per CDR3 protein. The table has about 48,000 distinct CDR3 sequences, approximately 5% seen once. Time point of the sample: sample taken at primary tumor resection. In each case, whole RNA from tumor, nontumor lung or frozen PBMC was sequenced unsorted. This specimen consisted of PBMCs, obtained at surgery. All receptors derive from a male donor with early-stage non-small cell lung cancer.

The CDR3 sequence: CASRGTSRGEQFF. The CDR3 DNA is TGTGCCAGCAGAGGGACTAGTAGAGGTGAGCAGTTCTTC. The chain is built from TRBV6-1 and TRBJ2-1; 8 bases match TRBD2. The CDR3 runs 13 residues. Losses at the gene ends were 6 bases for V and 9 bases for J; bases not matched to a gene: 7. Per germline, CDR1 MNHNS and CDR2 SASEGT.

This clonotype occurred many times. The CDR3 spells CSVLRTGTNEKLFF. The CDR3 region has the DNA TGCAGCGTTCTGCGGACAGGGACTAATGAAAAACTGTTTTTT. The gene calls are TRBV29-1 and TRBJ1-4; 8 bases map to TRBD1. V lost 5 bases, J lost 2 bases, and 4 bases stayed unmatched. The germline V gene has CDR1 SQVTM and CDR2 ANQGSEA. The CDR3 has 14 amino acids.

At least ten counts were recorded for this clonotype. J is TRBJ2-5 and V is TRBV10-3; TRBD1 matches at 9 bases. CDR3 size: 15 residues. J lost 4 bases, V lost 8 bases, and 11 bases had no gene match. Germline assignment: CDR1 ENHRY and CDR2 SYGVKD. The CDR3 loop reads CAIGMTGGVGETQYF. The CDR3 region has the DNA TGTGCCATCGGCATGACAGGGGGAGTGGGAGAGACCCAGTACTTC.